What follows is one TCR beta chain and its context. These data are taken from a study of blood T cell repertoires in COVID-19. Across the study: The United States, Italy and Spain supplied acute and convalescent COVID-19 samples. The analysed material was cDNA or gDNA that came from T cells, B-cell-depleted T cells, or PBMCs.

This table comes from immunoSEQ multiplex PCR, and its TCRdb copy is limited to in-frame clones, with some not included. The data hold 35,000 to 45,000 clones, with more than 65% observed a single time. The TCR was taken from a man older than 75 with acute or convalescent COVID-19. The sample was peripheral blood.

CDR3 sequence reads: CAWSKWGPTGELFF. The CDR3 DNA is TGTGCCTGGAGTAAGTGGGGGCCAACCGGGGAGCTGTTTTTT. The V gene is TRBV30, the J gene TRBJ2-2; TRBD1 is a possible D gene (6 bases). CDR3 length: 14 residues. With 2 bases removed from V and 5 bases from J, the gap between germline ends came to 12 bases. CDR1 and CDR2 from the germline V gene are GTSNPN and SVGIG (reference sequence).